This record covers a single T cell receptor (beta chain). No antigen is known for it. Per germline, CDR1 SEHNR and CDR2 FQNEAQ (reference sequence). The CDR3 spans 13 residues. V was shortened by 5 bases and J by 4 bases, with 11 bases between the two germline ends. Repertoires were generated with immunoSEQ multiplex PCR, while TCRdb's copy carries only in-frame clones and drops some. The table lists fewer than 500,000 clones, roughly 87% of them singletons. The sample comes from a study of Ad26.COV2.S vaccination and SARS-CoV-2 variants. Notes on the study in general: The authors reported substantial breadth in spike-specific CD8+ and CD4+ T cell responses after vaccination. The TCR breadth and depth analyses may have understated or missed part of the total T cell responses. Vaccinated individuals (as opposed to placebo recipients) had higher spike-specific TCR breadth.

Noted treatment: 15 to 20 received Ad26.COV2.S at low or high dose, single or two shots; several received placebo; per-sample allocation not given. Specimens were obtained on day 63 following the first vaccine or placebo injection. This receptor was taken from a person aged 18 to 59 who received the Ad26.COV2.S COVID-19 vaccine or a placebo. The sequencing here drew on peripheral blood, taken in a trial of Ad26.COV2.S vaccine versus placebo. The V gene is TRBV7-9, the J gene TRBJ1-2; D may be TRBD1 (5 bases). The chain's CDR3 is CASSDSGIYGYTF. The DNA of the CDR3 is TGTGCCAGCAGCGACAGTGGGATCTATGGCTACACCTTC.